The next 16 T cell receptor beta chains were all read from a single sample in a study of cytomegalovirus exposure and HLA in healthy donors (dated by TCRdb to 2015 to 2018). The library was made by the immunoSEQ multiplex PCR assay. For the multiplex PCR, a mixture combining 60 forward primers for TCR Vbeta segments and 13 reverse primers for TCR Jbeta segments was used. In its TCRdb copy, this immuneACCESS table keeps in-frame sequences only and misses some clones. Where compared with another copy, unresolved V genes explain less than half of these, and the others have no known cause. For this sample there are around 94,000 clones; roughly 80% appear just once. Of the sample, around 2.6% is held by the ten largest clones. What was sequenced was PBMCs. The source is a man between 40 and 49 years old in good health and CMV-seronegative.

The rearrangement links TRBV4-2 to TRBJ2-3; D is ambiguous. CDR3 length: 18 residues. Germline lookup yields CDR1 LGHNA and CDR2 YNFKEQ. The germline V and J ends were trimmed by 0 bases and 1 base, with 17 bases remaining between them. As DNA, the CDR3 is TGTGCCAGCAGCCAAGATGGCTCGAACGGGTGGGGCACAGATACGCAGTATTTT. Its translation is CASSQDGSNGWGTDTQYF.

The chain employs TRBV2 and TRBJ1-5, with a possible D match to TRBD1 (6 bases). Germline values: CDR1 SNHLY, CDR2 FYNNEI. The CDR3 loop spans 13 amino acids. V was cut by 8 bases and J by 2 bases, with 10 bases left in between. CDR3 nucleotides: TGTGCCAGCTCCAGGGGTCGCAATCAGCCCCAGCATTTT. Its translation: CASSRGRNQPQHF.

In its sample, this clone was seen a few times. This chain connects TRBV13 to TRBJ2-2, with D possibly being TRBD2 (7 bases). CDR3 size: 15 residues. Germline V gene sequence: CDR1 PRHDT, CDR2 FYEKMQ (reference sequence). Trimming shortened V by 3 bases and J by 4 bases, and 12 bases separated the two germline ends. The chain's CDR3 is CASSFRGAATGELFF. The DNA for the CDR3 is TGTGCCAGCAGCTTCCGGGGGGCCGCCACCGGGGAGCTGTTTTTT.

The chain employs TRBV5-1 and TRBJ2-5; D may be TRBD2 (5 bases). V dropped 4 bases and J dropped 4 bases, with 17 bases sitting between them. CDR1 and CDR2 (germline): SGHRS, YFSETQ. This CDR3 spans 15 amino acids. CDR3 DNA: TGCGCCAGCAGCCCCGGACTGAGGATGGGAGAGACCCAGTACTTC. Protein sequence: CASSPGLRMGETQYF.

This clone is a singleton in its sample. The chain uses TRBV11-3 and TRBJ2-3; D not resolved. Germline V CDR1 and CDR2: SGHNT, YENEEA. This CDR3 is 13 amino acids long. V dropped 0 bases and J dropped 2 bases, with 3 bases sitting between them. The CDR3 sequence: CASSLDYTDTQYF. As DNA, the CDR3 is TGTGCCAGCAGCTTAGATTACACAGATACGCAGTATTTT.

The chain recombines TRBV7-2 with TRBJ2-1; D gene uncertain. The V gene lost 0 bases and the J gene lost 0 bases, with 6 bases spanning the gap. CDR3 length equals 15 residues. CDR1 SGHTA and CDR2 FQGNSA come from the germline V gene. CDR3 loop: CASSLAARSYNEQFF. CDR3 DNA sequence: TGTGCCAGCAGCTTAGCTGCGCGCTCCTACAATGAGCAGTTCTTC.

This clone has just one count. The rearrangement joins TRBV9 to TRBJ1-1, with TRBD1 identical over 8 bases. Trimming took 5 bases from V and 0 from J; bases not matched to a gene: 9. Germline CDR1 is SGDLS and CDR2 is YYNGEE. The CDR3 runs to 16 residues. In DNA form, the CDR3 reads TGTGCCAGCAGTCTTATCGGACAGGGCATGAACACTGAAGCTTTCTTT. Residues: CASSLIGQGMNTEAFF.

This rearrangement joins TRBV6-6 to TRBJ2-1; 7 nucleotides align to TRBD2. From germline, CDR1 is MNHNY and CDR2 SVGAGI (reference sequence). V gave up 5 bases and J gave up 9 bases; unmatched junction bases: 4. The CDR3 consists of 12 residues. Here the CDR3 reads CASSPGGREQFF. DNA of the CDR3: TGTGCCAGCAGTCCGGGGGGACGTGAGCAGTTCTTC.

This clone was seen a single time. The V call is TRBV7-2, the J call TRBJ1-3; no clear D gene. This CDR3 contains 17 residues. CDR1 and CDR2 (germline): SGHTA, FQGNSA. Deletions cut 0 bases from V and 4 bases from J, with 16 bases between. CDR3 amino acids: CASSLAAGYLEGNTIYF. The CDR3 DNA reads TGTGCCAGCAGCTTAGCTGCGGGGTATCTGGAGGGAAACACCATATATTTT.

The V call is TRBV7-2, the J call TRBJ2-5; no clear D gene. This CDR3 has 13 residues. Germline loops: CDR1 SGHTA, CDR2 FQGNSA. The V gene lost 5 bases and the J gene lost 4 bases, with 11 bases spanning the gap. CDR3 sequence (DNA): TGTGCCAGCAGCCCCCGACAACGAGAGACCCAGTACTTC. This gives the protein CASSPRQRETQYF.

As regards this clone: Other DNA variants within this sample encode the same CDR3. The chain has TRBV4-1 and TRBJ1-5, with TRBD1 identical over 7 bases. The CDR3 has 17 amino acids. With V trimmed by 0 bases and J by 6 bases, 11 bases remained unmatched. Germline CDR1 reads MGHRA; CDR2 reads YSYEKL. The CDR3 protein is CASSQDIQGLRGQPQHF. The CDR3 DNA sequence: TGCGCCAGCAGCCAAGACATACAGGGGCTACGGGGTCAGCCCCAGCATTTT.

This clone was found once. This chain connects TRBV7-9 to TRBJ1-1; TRBD1 aligns across 8 bases. The CDR3 sequence is 15 residues long. Germline V CDR1 and CDR2: SEHNR, FQNEAQ (reference sequence). The V gene end was trimmed by 2 bases and the J gene end by 1 base; junction bases not matched to a gene: 3. The CDR3 reads CASSLLTGANTEAFF. For the CDR3, the DNA is TGTGCCAGCAGCTTATTGACAGGGGCGAACACTGAAGCTTTCTTT.

The chain has TRBV5-6 and TRBJ2-3; 7 bases are shared with TRBD2. After removal of 4 bases from V and 5 bases from J, the junction contained 13 bases not matched to a gene. The germline gives CDR1 SGHDT, CDR2 YYEEEE. CDR3 length: 16 amino acids. DNA of the CDR3: TGTGCCAGCAGCGCCTTTGGGGGGGGTGGTGGAGATACGCAGTATTTT. Translated, it gives CASSAFGGGGGDTQYF.

J is TRBJ1-3 and V is TRBV5-1; D remains ambiguous. Germline CDR1 is SGHRS and CDR2 is YFSETQ. The CDR3 runs 15 residues. V was shortened by 3 bases and J by 9 bases, with 19 bases between the two germline ends. CDR3 sequence reads: CASSYLGAEEGTIYF. Here the CDR3 DNA reads TGCGCCAGCAGCTACCTGGGTGCAGAAGAGGGCACCATATATTTT.

The gene calls are TRBV7-2 and TRBJ1-6; 9 nucleotides agree with TRBD1. Germline CDR1 reads SGHTA; CDR2 reads FQGNSA. The ends lost 6 bases at V and 10 bases at J; junction bases unmatched: 10. The CDR3 length is 15 residues. The CDR3, as DNA: TGTGCCAGCAGGGATAGGACAGGGGATACCTCACCCCTCCACTTT. Translation: CASRDRTGDTSPLHF.

The chain carries TRBV19 and TRBJ1-4; D is perhaps TRBD1 (5 bases). The germline V gene has CDR1 LNHDA and CDR2 SQIVND (reference sequence). CDR3 length: 17 amino acids. The germline V and J ends were trimmed by 4 bases and 3 bases, with 18 bases remaining between them. The CDR3 DNA follows: TGTGCCAGTAGTACGCCTCTGCGCCAGGGCGCTAATGAAAAACTGTTTTTT. Amino acids: CASSTPLRQGANEKLFF.